This paragraph covers one T cell receptor beta chain sequence. The data were obtained in a study of shared clonotypes between healthy human individuals. Every immunoSEQ plate was one replicate of a subset's evenly spread DNA. The sequenced material, unsorted PBMC DNA, was run on ten immunoSEQ deep assay plates. As handled by the study authors: Junction-only immunoSEQ data arrived without quality scores, meaning filtering differed. The method was immunoSEQ multiplex PCR; TCRdb's version includes in-frame clones alone and lacks a portion of them. V and J calls and clone size follow that table, whereas D and trimming were derived from the DNA. Among some 500,000 clones listed, about 80% were seen once. This CDR3 spans 17 amino acids. The trim removed 4 bases at V and 3 bases at J, leaving 9 bases unmatched. CDR1 and CDR2 from the germline V gene are SGHNT and YENEEA.

The sample taken for sequencing was PBMCs. This sequence originates from a middle-aged woman in good health. Some clones in this sample may be carry-over from other donors' samples. The chain carries TRBV11-3 and TRBJ2-7, with TRBD2 matching 13 bases. The CDR3 here is CASSSTSGREPSYEQYF. As DNA, the CDR3 is TGTGCCAGCAGCTCCACTAGCGGGAGGGAGCCCAGCTACGAGCAGTACTTC.